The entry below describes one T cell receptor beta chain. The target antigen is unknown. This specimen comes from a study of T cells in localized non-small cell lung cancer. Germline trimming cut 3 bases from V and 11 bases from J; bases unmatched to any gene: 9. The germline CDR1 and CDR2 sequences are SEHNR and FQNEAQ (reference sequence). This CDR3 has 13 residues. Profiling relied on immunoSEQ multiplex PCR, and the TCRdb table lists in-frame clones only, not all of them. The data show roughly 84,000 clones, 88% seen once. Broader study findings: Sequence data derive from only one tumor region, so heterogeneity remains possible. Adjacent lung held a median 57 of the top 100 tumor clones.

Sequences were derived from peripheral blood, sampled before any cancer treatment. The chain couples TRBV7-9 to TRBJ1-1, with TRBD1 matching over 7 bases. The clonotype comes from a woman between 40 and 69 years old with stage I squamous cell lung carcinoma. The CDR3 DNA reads TGTGCCAGCAGCTTGCAGGGGGTTTCGGCGGCTTTCTTT. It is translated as CASSLQGVSAAFF.